This TCR beta chain is from a study of breast tumors, draining lymph nodes, adjacent tissues. This clonotype has at least ten counts. The V segment lost 4 bases and the J segment 2 bases; nucleotides outside the gene matches: 6. The CDR3 consists of 16 residues. Germline V gene lookup returns CDR1 SQVTM and CDR2 ANQGSEA. TCRdb reprocessed the multiplex PCR reads via MiXCR and lists one record per CDR3 protein. Among roughly 130,000 distinct CDR3 sequences, roughly 33% were seen once, and the ten largest hold roughly 2.2%. Axillary draining lymph nodes of breast cancer patients supplied the node samples.

The sequencing input was axillary lymph node tissue. The origin of this receptor is a female donor with breast cancer. Some clones in this sample may be carry-over from other donors' samples. V and J are TRBV29-1 and TRBJ2-3; 13 nucleotides agree with TRBD2. The CDR3 loop reads CSVAGTSGVLTDTQYF. CDR3 nucleotide sequence: TGCAGCGTTGCGGGGACTAGCGGGGTCCTCACAGATACGCAGTATTTT.